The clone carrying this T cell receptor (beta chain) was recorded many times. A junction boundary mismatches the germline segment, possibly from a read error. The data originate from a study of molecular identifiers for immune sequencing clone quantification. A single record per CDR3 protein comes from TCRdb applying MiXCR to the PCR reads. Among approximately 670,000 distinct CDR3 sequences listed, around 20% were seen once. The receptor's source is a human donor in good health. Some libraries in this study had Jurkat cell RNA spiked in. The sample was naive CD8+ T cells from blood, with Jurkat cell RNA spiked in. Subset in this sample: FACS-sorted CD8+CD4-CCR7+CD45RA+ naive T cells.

CDR3 DNA: TGTGCCACCAGTGAAGGCACAGGGAGAGTTGAGCTGGTGGGGGCTTTCTTT. Translated: CATSEGTGRVELVGAFF. This chain uses TRBV10-3 with TRBJ1-1; TRBD1 might be the D (6 bases). The CDR3 length is 17 residues. Germline CDR1 is ENHRY and CDR2 is SYGVKD.